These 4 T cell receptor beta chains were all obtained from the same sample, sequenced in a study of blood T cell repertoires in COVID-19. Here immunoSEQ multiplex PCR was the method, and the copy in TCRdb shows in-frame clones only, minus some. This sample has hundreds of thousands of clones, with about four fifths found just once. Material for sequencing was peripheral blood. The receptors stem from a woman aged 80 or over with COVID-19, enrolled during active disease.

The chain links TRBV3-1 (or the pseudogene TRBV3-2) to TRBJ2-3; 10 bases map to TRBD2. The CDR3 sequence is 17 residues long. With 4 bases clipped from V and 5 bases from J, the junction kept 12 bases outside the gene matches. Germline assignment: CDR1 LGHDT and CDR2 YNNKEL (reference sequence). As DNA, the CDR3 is TGTGCCAGCAGCCGCAGAGGTACTAGCGGGGATGGAGATACGCAGTATTTT. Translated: CASSRRGTSGDGDTQYF.

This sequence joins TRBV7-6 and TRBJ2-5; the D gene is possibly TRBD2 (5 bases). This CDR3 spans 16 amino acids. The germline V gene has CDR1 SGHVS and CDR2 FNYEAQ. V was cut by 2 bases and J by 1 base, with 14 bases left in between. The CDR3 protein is CASSLTEGILQETQYF. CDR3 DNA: TGTGCCAGCAGCTTAACCGAGGGAATACTCCAAGAGACCCAGTACTTC.

CDR3: CASSPQGRGYNSPLHF. CDR3 coding DNA: TGTGCCAGCTCACCACAGGGTAGAGGGTATAATTCACCCCTCCACTTT. The chain links TRBV18 to TRBJ1-6; D not certain. CDR1 is KGHSH and CDR2 is LQKENI in the germline V gene. The CDR3 covers 16 residues. Deletions cut 1 base from V and 4 bases from J, with 11 bases between.

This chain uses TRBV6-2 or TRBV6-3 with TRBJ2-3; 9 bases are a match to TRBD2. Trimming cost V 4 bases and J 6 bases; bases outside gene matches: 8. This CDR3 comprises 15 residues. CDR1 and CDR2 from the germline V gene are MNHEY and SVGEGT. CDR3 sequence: CASSSEAGGSDTQYF. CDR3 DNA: TGTGCCAGCAGTTCAGAAGCGGGGGGTTCGGATACGCAGTATTTT.